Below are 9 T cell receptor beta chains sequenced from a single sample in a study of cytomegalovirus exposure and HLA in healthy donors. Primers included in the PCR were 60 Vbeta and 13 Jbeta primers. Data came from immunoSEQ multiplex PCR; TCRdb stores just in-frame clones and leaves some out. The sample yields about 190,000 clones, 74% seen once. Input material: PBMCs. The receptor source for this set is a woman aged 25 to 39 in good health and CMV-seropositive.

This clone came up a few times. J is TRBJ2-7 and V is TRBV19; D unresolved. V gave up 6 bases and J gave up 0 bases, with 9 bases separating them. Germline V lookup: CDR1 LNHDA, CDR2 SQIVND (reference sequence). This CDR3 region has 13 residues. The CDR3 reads CASSGSVSYEQYF. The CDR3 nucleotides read TGTGCCAGTAGCGGGTCCGTCTCCTACGAGCAGTACTTC. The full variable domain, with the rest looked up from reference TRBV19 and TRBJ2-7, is DGGITQSPKYLFRKEGQNVTLSCEQNLNHDAMYWYRQDPGQGLRLIYYSQIVNDFQKGDIAEGYSVSREKKESFPLTVTSAQKNPTAFYLCASSGSVSYEQYFGPGTRLTVT.

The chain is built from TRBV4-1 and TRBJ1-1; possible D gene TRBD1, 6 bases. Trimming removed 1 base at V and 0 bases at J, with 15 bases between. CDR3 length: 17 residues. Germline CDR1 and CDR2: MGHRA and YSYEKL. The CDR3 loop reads CASSQGWGQGMNTEAFF. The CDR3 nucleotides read TGCGCCAGCAGCCAAGGGTGGGGCCAGGGGATGAACACTGAAGCTTTCTTT.

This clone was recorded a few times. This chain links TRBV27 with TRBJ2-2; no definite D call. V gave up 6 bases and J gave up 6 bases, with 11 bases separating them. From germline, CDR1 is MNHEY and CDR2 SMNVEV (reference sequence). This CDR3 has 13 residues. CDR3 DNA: TGTGCCAGCAGCCTCCGGTTCGCCGGGGAGCTGTTTTTT. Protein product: CASSLRFAGELFF.

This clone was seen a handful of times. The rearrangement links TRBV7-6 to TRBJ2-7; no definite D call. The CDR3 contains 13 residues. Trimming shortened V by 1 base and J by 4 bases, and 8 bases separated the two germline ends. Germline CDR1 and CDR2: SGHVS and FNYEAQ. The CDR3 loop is CASSLDVRYEQYF. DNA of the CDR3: TGTGCCAGCAGCTTAGATGTCAGGTACGAGCAGTACTTC.

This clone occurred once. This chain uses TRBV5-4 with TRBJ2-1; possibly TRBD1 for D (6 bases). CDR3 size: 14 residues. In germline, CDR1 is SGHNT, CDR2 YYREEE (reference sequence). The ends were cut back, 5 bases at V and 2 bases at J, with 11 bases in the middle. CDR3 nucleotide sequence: TGTGCCAGCAGGGGGGCGGAACCCTACAATGAGCAGTTCTTC. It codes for CASRGAEPYNEQFF.

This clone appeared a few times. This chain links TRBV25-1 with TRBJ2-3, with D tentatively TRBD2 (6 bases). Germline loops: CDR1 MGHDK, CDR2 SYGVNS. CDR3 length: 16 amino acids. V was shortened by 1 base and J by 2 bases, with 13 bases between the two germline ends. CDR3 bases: TGTGCCAGCAGTGAATCGGGGCGGGAACACACAGATACGCAGTATTTT. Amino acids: CASSESGREHTDTQYF.

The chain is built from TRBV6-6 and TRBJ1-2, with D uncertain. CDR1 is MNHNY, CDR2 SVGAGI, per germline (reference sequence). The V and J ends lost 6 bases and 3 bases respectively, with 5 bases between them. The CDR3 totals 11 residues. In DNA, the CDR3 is TGTGCCAGCAGGCCAGACTATGGCTACACCTTC. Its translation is CASRPDYGYTF.

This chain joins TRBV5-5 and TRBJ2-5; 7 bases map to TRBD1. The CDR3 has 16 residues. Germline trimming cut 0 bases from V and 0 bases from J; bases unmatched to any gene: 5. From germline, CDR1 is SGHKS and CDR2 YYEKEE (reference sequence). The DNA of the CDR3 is TGTGCCAGCAGCTTGGGGGTGACAGGGTACCAAGAGACCCAGTACTTC. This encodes CASSLGVTGYQETQYF.

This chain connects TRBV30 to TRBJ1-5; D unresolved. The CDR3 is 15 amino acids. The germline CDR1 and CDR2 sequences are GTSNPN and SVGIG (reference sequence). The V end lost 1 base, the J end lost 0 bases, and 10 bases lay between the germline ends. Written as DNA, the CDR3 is TGTGCCTGGAGTGGGGCCGTATATAGCAATCAGCCCCAGCATTTT. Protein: CAWSGAVYSNQPQHF.